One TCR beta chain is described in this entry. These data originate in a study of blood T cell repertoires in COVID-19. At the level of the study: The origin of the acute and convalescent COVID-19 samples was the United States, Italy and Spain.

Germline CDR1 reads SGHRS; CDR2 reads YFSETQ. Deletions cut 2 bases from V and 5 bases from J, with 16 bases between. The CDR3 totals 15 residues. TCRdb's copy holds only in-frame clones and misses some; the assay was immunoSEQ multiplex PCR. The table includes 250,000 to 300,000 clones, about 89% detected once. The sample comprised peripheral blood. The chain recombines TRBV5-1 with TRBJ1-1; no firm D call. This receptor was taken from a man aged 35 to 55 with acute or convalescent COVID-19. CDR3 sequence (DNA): TGCGCCAGCAGCTTTGATAGCTGGAGCGTAACTGAAGCTTTCTTT. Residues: CASSFDSWSVTEAFF.